The present TCR beta chain was sequenced within a study of blood T cell repertoires in COVID-19. The V gene's germline CDR1 is SGHDN and CDR2 FVKESK. V dropped 4 bases and J dropped 5 bases, with 11 bases sitting between them. CDR3 length: 13 residues. Authors' analysis steps: Estimation of nucleated cell counts relied on the amplification of reference gene primers. Assay used: immunoSEQ multiplex PCR; TCRdb lists only in-frame clones, some missing. V and J calls and clone size follow that table, whereas D and trimming were derived from the DNA. The sample has about 47,000 clones; 68% are singletons. This clonotype originated in a woman aged 70-85 years with acute or convalescent COVID-19. The specimen was peripheral blood. V usage is TRBV14 and J usage is TRBJ1-2, with D unresolved. This chain's CDR3 is CASSPGFSYGYTF. The CDR3 DNA reads as TGTGCCAGCAGCCCGGGGTTCTCATATGGCTACACCTTC. Based on the CDR3 plus reference TRBV14 and TRBJ1-2, the full variable domain is EAGVTQFPSHSVIEKGQTVTLRCDPISGHDNLYWYRRVMGKEIKFLLHFVKESKQDESGMPNNRFLAERTGGTYSTLKVQPAELEDSGVYFCASSPGFSYGYTFGSGTRLTVV.